This T cell receptor beta chain was sequenced in a study of T cell responses to AZD1222 COVID-19 vaccine. The study, taken as a whole, reports: Baseline testing showed seropositivity in only a handful of AZD1222 recipients.

V was trimmed by 3 bases and J by 2 bases, leaving 11 bases between them. This CDR3 is built from 15 residues. CDR1 and CDR2 from the germline V gene are KGHSH and LQKENI. With regard to this clone: Its specificity is not known.

Here immunoSEQ multiplex PCR was the method, and the copy in TCRdb shows in-frame clones only, minus some. Here the sample spans 150,000 to 250,000 clones, roughly 92% being singletons. This material consisted of peripheral blood, taken 28 days after the second AZD1222 dose. The chain links TRBV18 to TRBJ1-5; D unresolved. The TCR comes from an adult who received the AZD1222 COVID-19 vaccine. For the CDR3, the DNA is TGTGCCAGCTCACCCGCGGGTCAGCGCAATCAGCCCCAGCATTTT. Translating gives CASSPAGQRNQPQHF.